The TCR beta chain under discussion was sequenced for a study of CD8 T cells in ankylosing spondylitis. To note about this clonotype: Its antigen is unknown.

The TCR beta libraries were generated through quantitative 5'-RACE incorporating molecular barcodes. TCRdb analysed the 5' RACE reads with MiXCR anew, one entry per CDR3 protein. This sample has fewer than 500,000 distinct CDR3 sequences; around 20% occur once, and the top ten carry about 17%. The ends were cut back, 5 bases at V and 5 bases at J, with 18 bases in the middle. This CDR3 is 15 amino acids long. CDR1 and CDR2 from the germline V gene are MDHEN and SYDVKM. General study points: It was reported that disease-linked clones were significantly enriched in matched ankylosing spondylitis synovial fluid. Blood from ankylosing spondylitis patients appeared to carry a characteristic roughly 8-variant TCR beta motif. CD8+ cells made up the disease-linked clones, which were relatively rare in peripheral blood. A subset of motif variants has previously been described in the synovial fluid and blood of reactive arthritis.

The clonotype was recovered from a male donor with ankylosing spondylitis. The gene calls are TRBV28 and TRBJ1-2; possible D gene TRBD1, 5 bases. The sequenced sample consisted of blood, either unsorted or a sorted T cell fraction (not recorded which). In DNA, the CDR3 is TGTGCCAGCAGTAAAACTAGACAGACCCTATATGGCTACACCTTC. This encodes CASSKTRQTLYGYTF.